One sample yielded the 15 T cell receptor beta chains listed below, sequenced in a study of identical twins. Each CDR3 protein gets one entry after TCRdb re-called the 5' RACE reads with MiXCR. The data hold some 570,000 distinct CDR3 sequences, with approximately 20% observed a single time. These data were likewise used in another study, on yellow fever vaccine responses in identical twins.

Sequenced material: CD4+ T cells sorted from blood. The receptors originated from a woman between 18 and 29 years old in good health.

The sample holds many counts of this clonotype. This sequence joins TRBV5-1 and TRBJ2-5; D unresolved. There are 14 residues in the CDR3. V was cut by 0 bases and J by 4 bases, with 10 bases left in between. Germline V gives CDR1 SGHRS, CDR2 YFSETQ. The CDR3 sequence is CASSLESDRETQYF. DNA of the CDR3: TGCGCCAGCAGCTTGGAATCGGATAGAGAGACCCAGTACTTC.

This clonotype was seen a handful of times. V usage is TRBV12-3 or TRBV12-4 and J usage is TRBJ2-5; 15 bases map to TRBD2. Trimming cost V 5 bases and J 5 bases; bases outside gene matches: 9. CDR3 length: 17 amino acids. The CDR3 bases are TGTGCCAGCAGTCGCTCGGGACTAGCGGGAGGCGGGGAGACCCAGTACTTC. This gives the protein CASSRSGLAGGGETQYF.

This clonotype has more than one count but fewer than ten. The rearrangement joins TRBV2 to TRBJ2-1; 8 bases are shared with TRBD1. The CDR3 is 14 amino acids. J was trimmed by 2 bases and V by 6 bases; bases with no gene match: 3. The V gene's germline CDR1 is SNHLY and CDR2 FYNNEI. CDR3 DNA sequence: TGTGCCAGCAGACAGGGGGATCCCTACAATGAGCAGTTCTTC. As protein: CASRQGDPYNEQFF.

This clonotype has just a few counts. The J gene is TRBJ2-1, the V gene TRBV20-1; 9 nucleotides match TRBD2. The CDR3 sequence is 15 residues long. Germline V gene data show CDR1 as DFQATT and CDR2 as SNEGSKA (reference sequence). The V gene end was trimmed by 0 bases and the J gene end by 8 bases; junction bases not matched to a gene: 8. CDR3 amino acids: CSARDDAGGPYEQFF. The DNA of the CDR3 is TGCAGTGCTAGAGATGATGCGGGGGGGCCCTATGAGCAGTTCTTC.

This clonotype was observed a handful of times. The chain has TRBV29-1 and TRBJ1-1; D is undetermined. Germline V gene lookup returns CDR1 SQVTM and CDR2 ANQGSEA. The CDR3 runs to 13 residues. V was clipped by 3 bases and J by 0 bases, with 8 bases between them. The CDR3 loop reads CSVDRVMNTEAFF. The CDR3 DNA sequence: TGCAGCGTTGACCGGGTCATGAACACTGAAGCTTTCTTT.

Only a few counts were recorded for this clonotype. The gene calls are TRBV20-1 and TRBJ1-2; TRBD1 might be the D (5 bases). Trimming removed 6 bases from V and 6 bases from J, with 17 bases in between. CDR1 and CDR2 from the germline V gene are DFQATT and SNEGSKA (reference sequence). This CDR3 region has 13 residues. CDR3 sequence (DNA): TGCAGTGCGCCCCTCAGGGCAGAGGATGGCTACACCTTC. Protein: CSAPLRAEDGYTF.

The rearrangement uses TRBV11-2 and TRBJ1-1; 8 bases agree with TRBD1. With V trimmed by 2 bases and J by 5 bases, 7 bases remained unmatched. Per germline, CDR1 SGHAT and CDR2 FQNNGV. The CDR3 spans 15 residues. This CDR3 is CASSLTGGVYTEAFF. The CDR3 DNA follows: TGTGCCAGCAGCTTAACAGGGGGAGTTTATACTGAAGCTTTCTTT.

CDR3 DNA sequence: TGTGCCAGTAGCGCGGGACAGGCCAATCAGCCCCAGCATTTT. Residues: CASSAGQANQPQHF. The chain recombines TRBV19 with TRBJ1-5; 8 bases line up with TRBD1. Trimming took 6 bases from V and 3 from J; bases not matched to a gene: 4. CDR3 size: 14 residues. Looked up from germline, CDR1 is LNHDA and CDR2 is SQIVND (reference sequence). Complete variable domain (other parts from reference TRBV19 and TRBJ1-5): DGGITQSPKYLFRKEGQNVTLSCEQNLNHDAMYWYRQDPGQGLRLIYYSQIVNDFQKGDIAEGYSVSREKKESFPLTVTSAQKNPTAFYLCASSAGQANQPQHFGDGTRLSIL.

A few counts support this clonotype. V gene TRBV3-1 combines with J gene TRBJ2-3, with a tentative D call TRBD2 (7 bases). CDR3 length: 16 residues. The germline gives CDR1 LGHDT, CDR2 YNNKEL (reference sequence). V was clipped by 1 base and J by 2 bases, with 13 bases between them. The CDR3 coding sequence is TGTGCCAGCAGCCAAGCCAGGGGAGGGAACACAGATACGCAGTATTTT. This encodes CASSQARGGNTDTQYF.

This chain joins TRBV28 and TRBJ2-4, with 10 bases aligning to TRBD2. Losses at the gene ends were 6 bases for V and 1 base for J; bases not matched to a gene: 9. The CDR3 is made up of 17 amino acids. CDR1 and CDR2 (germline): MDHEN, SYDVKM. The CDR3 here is CASSPGLAGEAKNIQYF. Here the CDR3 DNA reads TGTGCCAGCAGCCCGGGCCTAGCGGGGGAGGCCAAAAACATTCAGTACTTC.

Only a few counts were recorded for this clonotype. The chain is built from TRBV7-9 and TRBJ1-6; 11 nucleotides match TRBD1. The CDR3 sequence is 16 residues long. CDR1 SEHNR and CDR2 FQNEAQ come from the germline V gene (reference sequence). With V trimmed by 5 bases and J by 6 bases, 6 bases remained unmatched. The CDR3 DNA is TGTGCCAGCAGCCCGGGGACAGGGGGGATTAATTCACCCCTCCACTTT. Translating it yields CASSPGTGGINSPLHF.

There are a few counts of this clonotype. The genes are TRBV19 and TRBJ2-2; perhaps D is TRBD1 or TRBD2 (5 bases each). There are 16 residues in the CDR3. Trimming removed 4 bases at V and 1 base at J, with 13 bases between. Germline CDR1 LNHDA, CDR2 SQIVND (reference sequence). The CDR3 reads CASSNTRDGNTGELFF. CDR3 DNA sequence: TGTGCCAGTAGTAACACCCGGGACGGGAACACCGGGGAGCTGTTTTTT. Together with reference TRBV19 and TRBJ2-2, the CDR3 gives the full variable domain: DGGITQSPKYLFRKEGQNVTLSCEQNLNHDAMYWYRQDPGQGLRLIYYSQIVNDFQKGDIAEGYSVSREKKESFPLTVTSAQKNPTAFYLCASSNTRDGNTGELFFGEGSRLTVL.

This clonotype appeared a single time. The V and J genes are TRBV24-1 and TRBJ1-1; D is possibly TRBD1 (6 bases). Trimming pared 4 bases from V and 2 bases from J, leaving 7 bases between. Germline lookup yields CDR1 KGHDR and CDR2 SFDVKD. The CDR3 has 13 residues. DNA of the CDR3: TGTGCCACCAGTGAGGACAGAAACACTGAAGCTTTCTTT. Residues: CATSEDRNTEAFF.

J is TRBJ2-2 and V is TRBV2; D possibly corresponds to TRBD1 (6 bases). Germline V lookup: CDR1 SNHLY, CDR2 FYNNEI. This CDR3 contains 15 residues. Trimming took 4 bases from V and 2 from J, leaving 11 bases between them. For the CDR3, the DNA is TGTGCCAGCAGTGGGCGAGGGGGTAACACCGGGGAGCTGTTTTTT. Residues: CASSGRGGNTGELFF.

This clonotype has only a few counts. CDR3: CSAPGSNEKLFF. The DNA of the CDR3 is TGCAGTGCGCCGGGGTCCAATGAAAAACTGTTTTTT. This chain uses TRBV20-1 with TRBJ1-4; no firm D call. Germline assignment: CDR1 DFQATT and CDR2 SNEGSKA (reference sequence). The germline V and J ends were trimmed by 6 bases and 5 bases, with 10 bases remaining between them. The CDR3 is 12 amino acids.